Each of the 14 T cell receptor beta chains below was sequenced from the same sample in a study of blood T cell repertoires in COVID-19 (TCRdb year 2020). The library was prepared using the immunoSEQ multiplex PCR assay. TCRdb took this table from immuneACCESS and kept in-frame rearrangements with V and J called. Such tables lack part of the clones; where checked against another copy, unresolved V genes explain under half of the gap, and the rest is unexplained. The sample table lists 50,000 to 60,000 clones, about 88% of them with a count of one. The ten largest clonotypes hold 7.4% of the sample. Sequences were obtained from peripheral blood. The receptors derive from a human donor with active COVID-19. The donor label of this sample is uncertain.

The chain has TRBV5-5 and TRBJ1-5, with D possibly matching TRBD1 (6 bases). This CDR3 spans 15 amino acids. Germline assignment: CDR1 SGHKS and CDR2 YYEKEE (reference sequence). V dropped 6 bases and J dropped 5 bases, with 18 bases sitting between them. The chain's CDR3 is CASTPGGRADQPQHF. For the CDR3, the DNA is TGTGCCAGCACCCCGGGGGGCAGGGCTGATCAGCCCCAGCATTTT.

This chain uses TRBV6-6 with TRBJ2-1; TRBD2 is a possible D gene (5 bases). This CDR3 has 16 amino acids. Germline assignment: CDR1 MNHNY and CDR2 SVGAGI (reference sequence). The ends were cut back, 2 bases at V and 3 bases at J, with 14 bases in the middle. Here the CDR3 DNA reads TGTGCCAGCAGTTACGGATCGGGAAACCTCTACAATGAGCAGTTCTTC. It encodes CASSYGSGNLYNEQFF.

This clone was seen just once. The CDR3 reads CASTRGDTEAFF. The CDR3 coding sequence is TGTGCCAGCACCAGGGGGGACACTGAAGCTTTCTTT. The V call is TRBV7-8, the J call TRBJ1-1; 7 bases are a match to TRBD1. This CDR3 region has 12 residues. Germline CDR1 and CDR2: SGHVS and FQNEAQ. After removal of 7 bases from V and 3 bases from J, the junction contained 2 bases not matched to a gene.

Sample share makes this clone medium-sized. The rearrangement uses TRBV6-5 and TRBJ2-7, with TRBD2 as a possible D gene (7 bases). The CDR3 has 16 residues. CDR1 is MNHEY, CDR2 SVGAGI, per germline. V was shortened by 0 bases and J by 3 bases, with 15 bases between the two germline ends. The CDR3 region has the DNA TGTGCCAGCAGTTACTCTGACGGGGGAGGGGGCTACGAGCAGTACTTC. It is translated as CASSYSDGGGGYEQYF.

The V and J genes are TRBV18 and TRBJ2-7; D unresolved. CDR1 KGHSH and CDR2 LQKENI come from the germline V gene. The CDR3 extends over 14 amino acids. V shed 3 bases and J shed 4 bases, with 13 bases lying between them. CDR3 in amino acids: CASSPVPERYEQYF. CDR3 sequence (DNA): TGTGCCAGCTCACCGGTACCTGAACGGTACGAGCAGTACTTC.

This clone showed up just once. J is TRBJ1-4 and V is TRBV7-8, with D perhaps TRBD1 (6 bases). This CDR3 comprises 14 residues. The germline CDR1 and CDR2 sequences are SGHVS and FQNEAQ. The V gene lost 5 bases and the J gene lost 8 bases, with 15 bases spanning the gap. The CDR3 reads CASSPGGGREKLFF. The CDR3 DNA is TGTGCCAGCAGCCCTGGGGGGGGGCGCGAAAAACTGTTTTTT.

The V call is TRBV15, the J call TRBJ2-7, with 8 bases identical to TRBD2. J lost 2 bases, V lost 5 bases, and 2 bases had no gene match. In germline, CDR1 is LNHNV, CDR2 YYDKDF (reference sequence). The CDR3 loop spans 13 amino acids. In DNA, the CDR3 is TGTGCCACCAGCGTCGGGGGGGCCTACGAGCAGTACTTC. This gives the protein CATSVGGAYEQYF.

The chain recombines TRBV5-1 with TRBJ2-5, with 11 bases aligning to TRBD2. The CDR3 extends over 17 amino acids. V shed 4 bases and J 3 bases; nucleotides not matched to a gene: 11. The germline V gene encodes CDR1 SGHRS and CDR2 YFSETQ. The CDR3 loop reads CASSPTPGSGGEETQYF. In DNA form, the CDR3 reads TGCGCCAGCAGCCCCACCCCGGGTAGCGGGGGGGAAGAGACCCAGTACTTC.

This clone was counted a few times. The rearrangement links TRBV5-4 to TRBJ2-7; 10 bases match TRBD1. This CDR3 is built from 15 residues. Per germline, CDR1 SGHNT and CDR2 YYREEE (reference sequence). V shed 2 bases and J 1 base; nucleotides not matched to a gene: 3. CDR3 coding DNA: TGTGCCAGCAGCTTACCGGGACAGGGGTCCTACGAGCAGTACTTC. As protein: CASSLPGQGSYEQYF.

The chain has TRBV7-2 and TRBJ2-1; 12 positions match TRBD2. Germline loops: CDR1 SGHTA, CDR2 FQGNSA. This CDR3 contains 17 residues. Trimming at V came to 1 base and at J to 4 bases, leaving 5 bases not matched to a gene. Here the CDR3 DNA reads TGTGCCAGCAGCTTAGTACTAGCGGGGGGATCATACAATGAGCAGTTCTTC. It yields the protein CASSLVLAGGSYNEQFF.

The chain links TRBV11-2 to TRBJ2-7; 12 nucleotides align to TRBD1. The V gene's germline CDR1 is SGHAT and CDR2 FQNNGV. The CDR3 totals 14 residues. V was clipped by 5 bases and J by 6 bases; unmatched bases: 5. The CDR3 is CASSPGTGGFEQYF. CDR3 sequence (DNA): TGTGCCAGCAGCCCCGGGACAGGGGGCTTCGAGCAGTACTTC.

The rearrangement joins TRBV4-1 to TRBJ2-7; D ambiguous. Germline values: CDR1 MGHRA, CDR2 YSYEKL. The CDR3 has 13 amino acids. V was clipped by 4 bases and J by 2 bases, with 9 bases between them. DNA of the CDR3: TGCGCCAGCAGCCCCGTCGGTACCTACGAGCAGTACTTC. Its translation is CASSPVGTYEQYF.

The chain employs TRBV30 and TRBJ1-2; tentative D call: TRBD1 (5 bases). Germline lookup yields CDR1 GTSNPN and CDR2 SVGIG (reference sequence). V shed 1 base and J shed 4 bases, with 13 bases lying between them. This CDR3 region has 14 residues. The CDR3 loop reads CAWSGAGLFYGYTF. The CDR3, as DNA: TGTGCCTGGAGTGGTGCAGGGTTATTCTATGGCTACACCTTC.

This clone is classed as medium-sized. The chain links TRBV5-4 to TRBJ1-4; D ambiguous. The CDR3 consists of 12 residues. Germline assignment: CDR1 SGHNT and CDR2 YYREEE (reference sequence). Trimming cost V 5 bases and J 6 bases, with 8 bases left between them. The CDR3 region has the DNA TGTGCCAGCAGGGGTCAGGATGAAAAACTGTTTTTT. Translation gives CASRGQDEKLFF. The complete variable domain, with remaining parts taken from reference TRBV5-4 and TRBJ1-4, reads ETGVTQSPTHLIKTRGQQVTLRCSSQSGHNTVSWYQQALGQGPQFIFQYYREEENGRGNFPPRFSGLQFPNYSSELNVNALELDDSALYLCASRGQDEKLFFGSGTQLSVL.